This is a list of T cell receptor beta chains from one sample in a study of blood T cell repertoires in COVID-19. The repertoire was sequenced with immunoSEQ multiplex PCR; TCRdb's copy has only in-frame clones and lacks some. This table has roughly 68,000 clones, 75% to 90% appearing once. Specimen: peripheral blood. The receptors originated from a woman of 80 years or more with active COVID-19. Both conserved end residues are part of each CDR3. Fields, in order: clone size, V gene, J gene, D gene, CDR3 protein, CDR3 DNA. A D gene is named only where the DNA matches it firmly. Size is stated for part of the rows, as once, few or many counts, or as a class when the clone is expanded.

>NA|TRBV5-1|TRBJ2-7|TRBD1
CASSLGAGGSYEQYF
TGCGCCAGCAGCTTGGGGGCAGGGGGCTCCTACGAGCAGTACTTC
>NA|TRBV10-3|TRBJ2-5|NA
CAISENLKETQYF
TGTGCCATCAGTGAGAATTTAAAAGAGACCCAGTACTTC
>NA|TRBV18|TRBJ2-5|NA
CASSPQGEAGETQYF
TGTGCCAGCTCACCTCAGGGGGAGGCGGGAGAGACCCAGTACTTC
>NA|TRBV2|TRBJ2-7|TRBD1
CASRAGDRGNYEQYF
TGTGCCAGCAGGGCCGGGGACAGGGGAAACTACGAGCAGTACTTC
>NA|TRBV18|TRBJ2-7|TRBD2
CASSPPGTSGIYEQYF
TGTGCCAGCTCACCACCCGGGACTAGCGGGATCTACGAGCAGTACTTC
>NA|TRBV28|TRBJ2-7|TRBD2
CASSNILAGTYEQYF
TGTGCCAGCAGTAACATACTAGCGGGAACCTACGAGCAGTACTTC
>once|TRBV11-2|TRBJ2-1|NA
CASSLGGRNEQFF
TGTGCCAGCAGCTTAGGAGGCCGTAATGAGCAGTTCTTC
>NA|TRBV24-1|TRBJ2-5|TRBD1
CATSEKRRDRQQETQYF
TGTGCCACCAGTGAAAAGCGAAGGGACAGACAGCAAGAGACCCAGTACTTC
>few|TRBV5-1|TRBJ2-2|NA
CASSVPTDTGELFF
TGCGCCAGCAGCGTTCCTACAGACACCGGGGAGCTGTTTTTT
>NA|TRBV6-2/TRBV6-3|TRBJ1-2|NA
CASSYGFREGGYTF
TGTGCCAGCAGTTACGGTTTCAGGGAAGGCGGCTACACCTTC
>once|TRBV7-2|TRBJ2-3|TRBD1
CASSLEGAASRTDTQYF
TGTGCCAGCAGCTTAGAGGGGGCCGCCTCGAGGACAGATACGCAGTATTTT
>NA|TRBV3-1/TRBV3-2|TRBJ2-1|TRBD2
CASSHWASGGEQFF
TGTGCCAGCAGCCATTGGGCATCGGGGGGTGAGCAGTTCTTC
>NA|TRBV28|TRBJ2-2|NA
CASSSFGQGGTGELFF
TGTGCCAGCAGTTCCTTTGGGCAGGGTGGCACCGGGGAGCTGTTTTTT
>NA|TRBV3-1/TRBV3-2|TRBJ2-7|NA
CASSQPDFLGGDEQYF
TGTGCCAGCAGCCAACCCGATTTTCTCGGAGGCGACGAGCAGTACTTC
>NA|TRBV4-2|TRBJ2-2|TRBD2
CASSLNSGRAAGELFF
TGTGCCAGCAGCCTAAATAGCGGGAGGGCCGCCGGGGAGCTGTTTTTT
>once|TRBV7-3|TRBJ2-2|TRBD2
CASSLAAGEYTGELFF
TGTGCCAGCAGCTTAGCGGCGGGAGAGTACACCGGGGAGCTGTTTTTT
>NA|TRBV15|TRBJ1-4|NA
CATSRGGTLNEKLFF
TGTGCCACCAGCAGAGGCGGGACCTTAAATGAAAAACTGTTTTTT
>few|TRBV18|TRBJ2-3|TRBD2
CASSPGTSGYTDTQYF
TGTGCCAGCTCACCCGGGACTAGCGGGTACACAGATACGCAGTATTTT
>once|TRBV7-8|TRBJ2-1|NA
CASSLARATAQNEQFF
TGTGCCAGCAGCTTAGCGAGGGCCACCGCCCAAAATGAGCAGTTCTTC
>NA|TRBV30|TRBJ2-5|NA
CAWRRQGQETQYF
TGTGCCTGGAGGCGGCAGGGGCAAGAGACCCAGTACTTC
>NA|TRBV10-3|TRBJ2-7|TRBD1
CAIGTVRPYSSYEQYF
TGTGCCATCGGGACAGTTCGGCCCTATAGCTCCTACGAGCAGTACTTC
>NA|TRBV28|TRBJ2-6|TRBD1
CASSLIGQGASGANVLTF
TGTGCCAGCAGTTTAATAGGACAGGGGGCATCTGGGGCCAACGTCCTGACTTTC
>NA|TRBV7-8|TRBJ2-6|NA
CASSLIPQMANVLTF
TGTGCCAGCAGCCTAATACCACAGATGGCCAACGTCCTGACTTTC
>NA|TRBV19|TRBJ2-6|NA
CASTPRVWGANVLTF
TGTGCCAGCACCCCCCGGGTTTGGGGGGCCAACGTCCTGACTTTC
>few|TRBV27|TRBJ2-5|TRBD2
CASSSRTSGWGETQYF
TGTGCCAGCAGTTCACGGACTAGCGGGTGGGGGGAGACCCAGTACTTC
>NA|TRBV12-3/TRBV12-4|TRBJ1-6|NA
CASSTTGNSPLHF
TGTGCCAGCAGCACCACAGGGAATTCACCCCTCCACTTT
>NA|TRBV7-9|TRBJ2-1|TRBD2
CASSNSGRADNEQFF
TGTGCCAGCAGTAATAGCGGGAGGGCCGACAATGAGCAGTTCTTC
>NA|TRBV7-3|TRBJ2-7|TRBD2
CASSLTHGGRDEQYF
TGTGCCAGCAGCTTAACCCACGGGGGGAGGGACGAGCAGTACTTC
>NA|TRBV7-3|TRBJ2-1|TRBD2
CASSLRVAGYNEQFF
TGTGCCAGCAGCTTAAGGGTAGCGGGCTACAATGAGCAGTTCTTC
>NA|TRBV4-3|TRBJ2-1|NA
CASSQDRYRLVNEQFF
TGCGCCAGCAGCCAAGATCGGTACCGTTTAGTTAATGAGCAGTTCTTC
>NA|TRBV7-9|TRBJ1-5|TRBD1
CASSLGTGSQPQHF
TGTGCCAGCAGCTTAGGGACAGGAAGTCAGCCCCAGCATTTT
>NA|TRBV5-5|TRBJ2-7|NA
CASSLGIGASSYEQYF
TGTGCCAGCAGCTTGGGTATAGGGGCAAGCTCCTACGAGCAGTACTTC
>NA|TRBV19|TRBJ2-1|NA
CASIGRYNEQFF
TGTGCCAGTATTGGGAGATACAATGAGCAGTTCTTC
>NA|TRBV28|TRBJ1-3|NA
CASSLRGSRAGNTIYF
TGTGCCAGCAGTTTAAGAGGCAGCAGGGCTGGAAACACCATATATTTT
>once|TRBV21-1|TRBJ2-2|NA
CASQGSKELFF
TGTGCCAGCCAGGGCTCTAAAGAGCTGTTTTTT
>NA|TRBV29-1|TRBJ1-1|NA
CSVGEGDTEAFF
TGCAGCGTTGGTGAGGGGGACACTGAAGCTTTCTTT
>NA|TRBV19|TRBJ2-1|TRBD1
CASRATGGLYNEQFF
TGTGCCAGTAGAGCCACAGGGGGCCTTTACAATGAGCAGTTCTTC
>once|TRBV7-8|TRBJ2-5|TRBD2
CASSPVAGWGETQYF
TGTGCCAGCAGCCCGGTAGCGGGTTGGGGAGAGACCCAGTACTTC
>NA|TRBV10-3|TRBJ2-7|NA
CAVRQARLGEQYF
TGTGCCGTGCGTCAGGCGCGTTTAGGCGAGCAGTACTTC
>NA|TRBV12-5|TRBJ1-5|TRBD1
CASGPYGQGCQPQHF
TGTGCTAGTGGTCCCTATGGACAGGGTTGTCAGCCCCAGCATTTT
>NA|TRBV19|TRBJ2-1|TRBD2
CASSTGLAGGYNEQFF
TGTGCCAGTAGTACTGGACTAGCGGGAGGCTACAATGAGCAGTTCTTC
>NA|TRBV19|TRBJ1-4|TRBD1
CASSATGDQREKLFF
TGTGCCAGTAGTGCAACAGGGGACCAACGGGAAAAACTGTTTTTT
>NA|TRBV10-3|TRBJ2-7|TRBD2
CAISAQASGIPNEQYF
TGTGCCATCAGTGCTCAGGCTAGCGGGATCCCTAACGAGCAGTACTTC
>NA|TRBV19|TRBJ2-4|TRBD2
CASSSTTSGSNIQYF
TGTGCCAGTAGTTCGACGACTAGCGGGAGTAACATTCAGTACTTC
>NA|TRBV27|TRBJ2-5|TRBD2
CASNRLAGAETQYF
TGTGCCAGCAATAGACTAGCGGGAGCGGAGACCCAGTACTTC
>NA|TRBV19|TRBJ1-2|NA
CASRSRGGPRSIMLGYTF
TGTGCCAGTAGATCAAGGGGGGGCCCGCGGAGTATCATGCTGGGCTACACCTTC
>NA|TRBV5-5|TRBJ1-2|NA
CASSLQEGLYGYTF
TGTGCCAGCAGCTTGCAGGAGGGTCTCTATGGCTACACCTTC
>NA|TRBV5-4|TRBJ2-3|TRBD1
CASSEKTGGSTDTQYF
TGTGCCAGCAGCGAAAAGACAGGGGGCTCGACAGATACGCAGTATTTT
>few|TRBV28|TRBJ2-7|TRBD2
CASSYLAGWYEQYF
TGTGCCAGCAGTTATCTAGCGGGATGGTACGAGCAGTACTTC
>NA|TRBV4-2|TRBJ2-2|NA
CASSQDLNTGELFF
TGTGCCAGCAGCCAAGATCTAAACACCGGGGAGCTGTTTTTT
>NA|TRBV6-5|TRBJ1-5|NA
CASSLRQVYNQPQHF
TGTGCCAGCAGCCTAAGACAGGTATACAATCAGCCCCAGCATTTT
>NA|TRBV24-1|TRBJ2-1|TRBD2
CATSDWSGGPYNEQFF
TGTGCCACCAGTGATTGGTCGGGAGGGCCCTACAATGAGCAGTTCTTC
>NA|TRBV6-5|TRBJ2-3|NA
CASSFNRGGDTQYF
TGTGCCAGCAGTTTCAACAGGGGGGGGGATACGCAGTATTTT
>NA|TRBV24-1|TRBJ2-1|NA
CATSDLSYNEQFF
TGTGCCACCAGTGATCTATCCTACAATGAGCAGTTCTTC
>NA|TRBV27|TRBJ2-6|NA
CASSLFLSGANVLTF
TGTGCCAGCAGTTTATTCCTCTCTGGGGCCAACGTCCTGACTTTC
>NA|TRBV5-1|TRBJ1-6|NA
CASSSTGFQHNSPLHF
TGCGCCAGCAGCTCAACAGGGTTTCAGCATAATTCACCCCTCCACTTT
>NA|TRBV5-6|TRBJ2-4|NA
CASSFLLAKNIQYF
TGTGCCAGCAGCTTTTTACTAGCCAAAAACATTCAGTACTTC
>NA|TRBV5-1|TRBJ2-3|TRBD2
CASSPGTSGPPDTQYF
TGCGCCAGCAGCCCCGGGACTAGCGGGCCCCCAGATACGCAGTATTTT
>NA|TRBV7-2|TRBJ1-3|NA
CASSLERVSVDTIYF
TGTGCCAGCAGCTTAGAGAGGGTCTCAGTGGACACCATATATTTT
>NA|TRBV3-1/TRBV3-2|TRBJ1-3|TRBD1
CASSPRQGASGNTIYF
TGTGCCAGCAGCCCGCGACAGGGGGCCTCTGGAAACACCATATATTTT